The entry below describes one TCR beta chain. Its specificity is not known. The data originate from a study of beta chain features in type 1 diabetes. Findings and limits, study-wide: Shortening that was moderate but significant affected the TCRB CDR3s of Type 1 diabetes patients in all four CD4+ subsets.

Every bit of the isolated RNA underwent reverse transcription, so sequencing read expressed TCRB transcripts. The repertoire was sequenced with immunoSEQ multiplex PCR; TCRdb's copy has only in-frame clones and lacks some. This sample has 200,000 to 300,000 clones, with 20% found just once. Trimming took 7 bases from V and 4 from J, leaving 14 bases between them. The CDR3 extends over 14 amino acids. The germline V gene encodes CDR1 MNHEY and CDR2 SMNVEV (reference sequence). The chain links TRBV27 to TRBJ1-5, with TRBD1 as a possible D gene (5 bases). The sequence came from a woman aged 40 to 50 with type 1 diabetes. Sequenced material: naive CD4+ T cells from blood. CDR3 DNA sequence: TGTGCCAGCATCCCCGCCAGGGTGAATCAGCCCCAGCATTTT. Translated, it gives CASIPARVNQPQHF.